A selection of T cell receptor beta chains follows, all from one sample in a study of T cell repertoires in cytomegalovirus infection. In TCRdb, the reads were re-called with MiXCR into one record per CDR3 protein. The sample contains about 340,000 distinct CDR3 sequences, 25% to 35% of which appear only once. These receptors' targets are unknown. The sample was cultured PBMCs, taken from culture after CMV antigen stimulation. The receptors here all came from a human donor in good health (CMV status not recorded). Some clones in this sample may be carry-over from other donors' samples. Both conserved end residues are part of each CDR3. Fields, in order: V gene, J gene, clone size, D gene, CDR3 DNA, CDR3 protein. The D gene is left open where the match is weak. Rows give clone size only sometimes, using once, few, many, or a class for an expanded clone.

TRBV6-5,TRBJ2-1,-,-,TGTGCCAGCAGTTACGGAAAGGGACCTGCGCGATACAATGAGCAGTTCTTC,CASSYGKGPARYNEQFF
TRBV5-8,TRBJ2-3,few,TRBD2,TGTGCCAGCAGCCCTCTACTAGCGTCAAGTACAGATACGCAGTATTTT,CASSPLLASSTDTQYF
TRBV25-1,TRBJ2-7,-,-,TGTGCCAGCAGTGACACTGGCGAGATCTACGAGCAGTACTTC,CASSDTGEIYEQYF
TRBV7-3,TRBJ2-3,-,-,TGTGCCAGCCGTAGATCACCCCCTGCACCCGATACGCAGTATTTT,CASRRSPPAPDTQYF
TRBV5-1,TRBJ2-1,many,TRBD2,TGCGCCAGCAGCCCGGGACTAGCGGGAAAAGAGCAGTTCTTC,CASSPGLAGKEQFF
TRBV7-8,TRBJ2-3,many,TRBD2,TGTGCCAGCAGCGCCCGACTAGCGGTTAGCACAGATACGCAGTATTTT,CASSARLAVSTDTQYF
TRBV7-8,TRBJ1-6,-,-,TGTGCCAGCAGCTTAGCTGGGGGGAATTCACCCCTCCACTTT,CASSLAGGNSPLHF
TRBV20-1,TRBJ1-5,few,TRBD1,TGCAGTGCTAGTAGGGGGACAGTTAATCAGCCCCAGCATTTT,CSASRGTVNQPQHF
TRBV27,TRBJ1-1,-,TRBD1,TGTGCCAGCAGTTTTGCAGGGGGCACTGAAGCTTTCTTT,CASSFAGGTEAFF
TRBV7-2,TRBJ2-1,-,TRBD1,TGTGCCAGCATCACAGGGGCGGGCACCTACAATGAGCAGTTCTTC,CASITGAGTYNEQFF
TRBV28,TRBJ1-5,few,-,TGTGCCAGCAGTTTAGTCGGTCGGGGCTTTGGGGCCCAGCATTTT,CASSLVGRGFGAQHF
TRBV6-6,TRBJ2-7,few,-,TGTGCCAGCAGACGCCCGGAGAAATACGAGCAGTACTTC,CASRRPEKYEQYF
TRBV11-3,TRBJ2-2,-,-,TGTGCCAGCAGCCATGGGGTAAACACCGGGGAGCTGTTTTTT,CASSHGVNTGELFF
TRBV6-5,TRBJ1-3,few,-,TGTGCCAGCAGTTACGAAAGAGGGGCACTCTCTGGAAACACCATATATTTT,CASSYERGALSGNTIYF
TRBV7-9,TRBJ2-2,-,-,TGTGCCAGCATCCCCTCGGGCGGGAACACCGGGGAGCTGTTTTTT,CASIPSGGNTGELFF
TRBV20-1,TRBJ1-6,once,-,TGCAGTGCACGGGACAACAGTATCAATTCACCCCTCCACTTT,CSARDNSINSPLHF
TRBV15,TRBJ2-4,-,TRBD2,TGTGCCACCAGCAGGGCTAGCGGTGTCGGCATTCAGTACTTC,CATSRASGVGIQYF
TRBV19,TRBJ2-1,-,-,TGTGCCAGTAGTGTCACGGAGCGCAGCTTCAATGAGCAGTTCTTC,CASSVTERSFNEQFF
TRBV7-2,TRBJ1-2,-,-,TGTGCCAGCAGCCTGCCGACAGAGAACTATGGCTACACCTTC,CASSLPTENYGYTF
TRBV28,TRBJ1-1,many,-,TGTGCCAGCAGTTCAAGTCGAAGACGAGCTTTCTTT,CASSSSRRRAFF
TRBV10-2,TRBJ2-1,many,TRBD2,TGCGCCAGCAGGGAAACTAGCGGGGGGTACAATGAGCAGTTCTTC,CASRETSGGYNEQFF
TRBV24-1,TRBJ2-1,-,TRBD2,TGTGCCACCAGTGATTCGACTAGCGGGAGCTTCGATGAGCAGTTCTTC,CATSDSTSGSFDEQFF
TRBV14,TRBJ2-3,many,-,TGTGCCAGCAGCCTCCAGCTTGCGAGCACAGATACGCAGTATTTT,CASSLQLASTDTQYF
TRBV7-3,TRBJ1-2,-,-,TGTGCCAGCAGCCCTGATGGGGGGGGCTACACCTTC,CASSPDGGGYTF
TRBV28,TRBJ2-1,many,TRBD2,TGTGCCAGCGCCCCAAGGACGGGAGGGCCCTCCTACAATGAGCAGTTCTTC,CASAPRTGGPSYNEQFF
TRBV7-6,TRBJ2-1,-,TRBD2,TGTGCCAGCAGCTTACTAGCGGGAGGACCTAACAATGAGCAGTTCTTC,CASSLLAGGPNNEQFF
TRBV7-2,TRBJ2-2,many,-,TGTGCCAGCAGCTTACTGGTCGGGACTCGGATCACCGGGGAGCTGTTTTTT,CASSLLVGTRITGELFF
TRBV7-2,TRBJ1-3,many,-,TGTGCCAGCAGCCACTCGGGCAGAAGCTCTGGAAACACCATATATTTT,CASSHSGRSSGNTIYF
TRBV7-2,TRBJ1-4,few,-,TGTGCCAGCAGCTTATACGGAACTAATGAAAAACTGTTTTTT,CASSLYGTNEKLFF
TRBV7-9,TRBJ2-7,many,-,TGTGCCAGCAGCTTAGGGGGAACTCGCTCTGCCTACGAGCAGTACTTC,CASSLGGTRSAYEQYF
TRBV19,TRBJ2-1,-,TRBD2,TGTGCCAGTAGTATAGGGGCGGGAGGGTCCTACAATGAGCAGTTCTTC,CASSIGAGGSYNEQFF
TRBV13,TRBJ1-4,-,TRBD1,TGTGCCAGCAGCTTATGGACAGGGGTTCGAGAAAAACTGTTTTTT,CASSLWTGVREKLFF
TRBV3-1,TRBJ2-5,-,-,TGTGCCAGCAGCCAACTTGTGGAGACCCAGTACTTC,CASSQLVETQYF
TRBV4-1,TRBJ2-1,-,-,TGCGCCAGCAGCCAAAGCCGGGCTTACAATGAGCAGTTCTTC,CASSQSRAYNEQFF
TRBV20-1,TRBJ1-6,few,TRBD1,TGCAGTGCCCGCGGGACAGAGAGCTCCTATAATTCACCCCTCCACTTT,CSARGTESSYNSPLHF
TRBV7-6,TRBJ2-1,few,TRBD2,TGTGCCAGCAGGGCGGCGGGGGGCCGAGGTGAGCAGTTCTTC,CASRAAGGRGEQFF
TRBV10-3,TRBJ1-2,few,-,TGTGCCATCAGTGAGTCGGAGAACTATGGCTACACCTTC,CAISESENYGYTF
TRBV11-3,TRBJ2-1,few,-,TGTGCCAGCAGCTTAACGTCCCTCAGAGACAATGAGCAGTTCTTC,CASSLTSLRDNEQFF
TRBV7-9,TRBJ1-2,few,TRBD1,TGTGCCAGCAGTACAGGGGTTGGCTACACCTTC,CASSTGVGYTF
TRBV6-5,TRBJ2-7,-,TRBD1,TGTGCCAGCAAACAGGGGGTTTGGTACGAGCAGTACTTC,CASKQGVWYEQYF
TRBV28,TRBJ1-5,-,-,TGTGCCAGCAGGTCCACACTGGACAATCAGCCCCAGCATTTT,CASRSTLDNQPQHF